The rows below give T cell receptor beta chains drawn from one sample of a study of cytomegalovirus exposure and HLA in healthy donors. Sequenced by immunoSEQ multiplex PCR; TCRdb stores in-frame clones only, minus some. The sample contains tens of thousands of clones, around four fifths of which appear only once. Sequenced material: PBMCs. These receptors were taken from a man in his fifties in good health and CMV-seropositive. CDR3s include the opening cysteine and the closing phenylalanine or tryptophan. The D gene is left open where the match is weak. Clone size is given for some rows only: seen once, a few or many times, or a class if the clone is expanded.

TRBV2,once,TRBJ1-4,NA,CASQRRGSEKLFF,TGTGCCAGCCAGCGTAGGGGTAGTGAAAAACTGTTTTTT
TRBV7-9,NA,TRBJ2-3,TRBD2,CASSLAGGTDTQYF,TGTGCCAGCTCTCTAGCGGGAGGCACAGATACGCAGTATTTT
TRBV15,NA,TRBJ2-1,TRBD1,CATSRMGQGVYNEQFF,TGTGCCACCAGCAGGATGGGACAGGGGGTTTACAATGAGCAGTTCTTC
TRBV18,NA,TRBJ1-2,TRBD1,CASSGKRSDRVLGYTF,TGTGCCAGCTCAGGCAAGCGCTCGGACAGGGTTTTAGGCTACACCTTC
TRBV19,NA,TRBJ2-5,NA,CASSILLRETQYF,TGTGCCAGTAGTATACTTCTTCGGGAGACCCAGTACTTC
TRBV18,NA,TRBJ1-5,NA,CASSPQTDNQPQHF,TGTGCCAGCTCACCCCAGACAGACAATCAGCCCCAGCATTTT
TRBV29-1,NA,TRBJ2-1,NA,CSVEDASGNEQFF,TGCAGCGTTGAAGACGCTTCGGGGAATGAGCAGTTCTTC
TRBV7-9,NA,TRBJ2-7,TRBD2,CASSGTSGRVLSYEQYF,TGTGCCAGCAGCGGGACTAGCGGGAGGGTCCTCTCCTACGAGCAGTACTTC
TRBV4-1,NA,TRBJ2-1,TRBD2,CASSQVDLGLAGAHEQFF,TGCGCCAGCAGCCAAGTCGATCTCGGACTAGCGGGAGCCCACGAGCAGTTCTTC
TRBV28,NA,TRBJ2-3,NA,CASSFLTPSTDTQYF,TGTGCCAGCAGTTTTCTTACCCCGAGCACAGATACGCAATATTTT
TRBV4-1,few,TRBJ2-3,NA,CASSQSPGLAPDTQYF,TGCGCCAGCAGCCAGAGCCCGGGGCTAGCGCCAGATACGCAGTATTTT